Following are 25 T cell receptor beta chains from one sample sequenced in a study of blood T cell repertoires in COVID-19. Libraries were prepared by immunoSEQ multiplex PCR; TCRdb keeps only in-frame clonotypes and omits some of them. The repertoire has roughly 160,000 clones, under 80% of them found once; the top ten carry about 3%. The sample comprised peripheral blood. All receptors derive from a woman older than 75 with acute or convalescent COVID-19.

This chain uses TRBV6-6 with TRBJ2-3; the match to TRBD1 covers 8 bases. CDR1 is MNHNY and CDR2 is SVGAGI in the germline V gene (reference sequence). V lost 4 bases and J lost 5; bases outside the gene matches: 8. The CDR3 totals 15 residues. In DNA form, the CDR3 reads TGTGCCAGCAGTTCCGCAGGGGGCGAGGTAGATACGCAGTATTTT. Translating it yields CASSSAGGEVDTQYF.

The gene calls are TRBV3-1 (or the pseudogene TRBV3-2) and TRBJ2-1; 10 nucleotides line up with TRBD1. Germline CDR1 reads LGHDT; CDR2 reads YNNKEL (reference sequence). This CDR3 has 15 amino acids. Unmatched junction bases numbered 7, after V lost 3 bases and J lost 8 bases. The CDR3 loop reads CASSHFRDRGHEQFF. CDR3 in DNA: TGTGCCAGCAGCCATTTCCGGGACAGGGGACATGAGCAGTTCTTC.

This clone was found once. The sample contains more than one DNA sequence encoding this CDR3. V gene TRBV19 combines with J gene TRBJ2-7, with TRBD1 identical over 9 bases. Germline V gene sequence: CDR1 LNHDA, CDR2 SQIVND (reference sequence). V trimming: 3 bases; J trimming: 3 bases; junction bases outside the gene matches: 0. The CDR3 has 13 residues. CDR3: CASSMGQGYEQYF. CDR3 nucleotide sequence: TGTGCCAGTAGTATGGGACAGGGCTACGAGCAGTACTTC.

This chain uses TRBV10-3 with TRBJ2-4; 12 bases are a match to TRBD2. V was pared by 0 bases and J by 1 base, with 22 bases of the junction left unmatched. Germline V gene sequence: CDR1 ENHRY, CDR2 SYGVKD. The CDR3 contains 24 residues. This CDR3 is CAISESPGQGLASGRAFAKNIQYF. In nucleotides, the CDR3 is TGTGCCATCAGTGAGTCACCGGGACAGGGACTCGCTAGCGGGAGGGCCTTTGCCAAAAACATTCAGTACTTC.

The chain joins TRBV18 to TRBJ2-5, with D possibly being TRBD2 (5 bases). Germline values: CDR1 KGHSH, CDR2 LQKENI. Trimming took off 1 base at V and 5 bases at J, with 14 bases between the two ends. CDR3 length: 15 residues. The CDR3 region is CASSPQRTMSETQYF. The CDR3 region has the DNA TGTGCCAGCTCACCACAGCGGACGATGAGTGAGACCCAGTACTTC.

This clone was seen many times. The rearrangement joins TRBV2 to TRBJ1-1; 12 bases line up with TRBD1. Germline-derived CDR1 and CDR2 are SNHLY and FYNNEI. Trimming removed 4 bases from V and 4 bases from J; junction bases left unmatched: 1. The CDR3 has 14 residues. The CDR3: CASSVGQGATEAFF. The CDR3 region has the DNA TGTGCCAGCAGTGTGGGACAGGGGGCCACTGAAGCTTTCTTT.

This rearrangement joins TRBV4-2 to TRBJ2-2; 7 positions match TRBD2. CDR3 length: 16 residues. In germline, CDR1 is LGHNA, CDR2 YNFKEQ. The V and J ends lost 1 base and 2 bases, in that order; junction bases with no gene match: 4. CDR3 DNA sequence: TGTGCCAGCAGCCAAGGTCTAGCGGATAACACCGGGGAGCTGTTTTTT. Its translation is CASSQGLADNTGELFF.

The chain links TRBV5-6 to TRBJ2-7; possible D gene TRBD1, 5 bases. CDR3 size: 14 residues. The V and J ends lost 3 bases and 2 bases respectively, with 12 bases between them. Germline CDR1 reads SGHDT; CDR2 reads YYEEEE. The chain's CDR3 is CASSSGPTAYEQYF. Here the CDR3 DNA reads TGTGCCAGCAGCTCAGGGCCGACGGCCTACGAGCAGTACTTC.

This sequence joins TRBV3-1 (or the pseudogene TRBV3-2) and TRBJ1-4, with D possibly TRBD1 on 6 matching bases. The CDR3 is 14 residues long. Germline CDR1 is LGHDT and CDR2 is YNNKEL (reference sequence). V was pared by 1 base and J by 8 bases, with 11 bases between. The CDR3 protein is CASSQAQGGEKLFF. CDR3 nucleotide sequence: TGTGCCAGCAGCCAAGCACAGGGAGGGGAAAAACTGTTTTTT.

This clone has just a few counts. This sequence joins TRBV18 and TRBJ1-2; D unclear. Trimming took 6 bases from V and 10 from J, leaving 18 bases between them. Looked up from germline, CDR1 is KGHSH and CDR2 is LQKENI. The length of the CDR3 is 13 residues. In nucleotides, the CDR3 is TGTGCCAGCTCCCCCCCGGACTCAGGCTCCTACACCTTC. It translates to CASSPPDSGSYTF.

The V call is TRBV6-5, the J call TRBJ2-7, with 10 bases that match TRBD1. From germline, CDR1 is MNHEY and CDR2 SVGAGI. This CDR3 is 13 amino acids long. The J segment lost 6 bases and the V segment lost 5 bases, leaving 4 bases of the junction unmatched. The CDR3 sequence is CASSRQGAVEQYF. The CDR3 region has the DNA TGTGCCAGCAGTCGACAGGGGGCAGTCGAGCAGTACTTC.

The V call is TRBV2, the J call TRBJ1-1; D is uncertain. Trimming took off 7 bases at V and 1 base at J, with 7 bases between the two ends. Germline-derived CDR1 and CDR2 are SNHLY and FYNNEI. This CDR3 region has 12 residues. CDR3 region: CASKFGNTEAFF. The CDR3 DNA reads as TGTGCCAGCAAGTTCGGGAACACTGAAGCTTTCTTT.

The V gene is TRBV29-1, the J gene TRBJ2-2, with TRBD2 matching 7 bases. Unmatched junction bases numbered 14, after V lost 7 bases and J lost 6 bases. The CDR3 sequence is 15 residues long. CDR1 is SQVTM and CDR2 is ANQGSEA in the germline V gene. The chain's CDR3 is CSAGWRLARPGELFF. The CDR3 region has the DNA TGCAGCGCTGGTTGGAGACTAGCTCGACCCGGGGAGCTGTTTTTT.

The chain joins TRBV15 to TRBJ1-5, with 10 bases fitting TRBD1. The trim removed 7 bases at V and 2 bases at J, leaving 5 bases unmatched. The CDR3 has 15 residues. The V gene's germline CDR1 is LNHNV and CDR2 YYDKDF (reference sequence). The CDR3 nucleotides read TGTGCCACCAACCGGGACAGGGGAGGCAATCAGCCCCAGCATTTT. Protein: CATNRDRGGNQPQHF. The whole variable domain, remainder taken from reference TRBV15 and TRBJ1-5, is DAMVIQNPRYQVTQFGKPVTLSCSQTLNHNVMYWYQQKSSQAPKLLFHYYDKDFNNEADTPDNFQSRRPNTSFCFLDIRSPGLGDTAMYLCATNRDRGGNQPQHFGDGTRLSIL.

The chain couples TRBV27 to TRBJ2-4; 8 bases align to TRBD1. Germline loops: CDR1 MNHEY, CDR2 SMNVEV (reference sequence). The junction had 9 bases not matched to a gene; V was cut back by 8 bases and J by 3 bases. This CDR3 spans 15 amino acids. CDR3 residues: CASGGTGGIKNIQYF. For the CDR3, the DNA is TGTGCCAGCGGCGGCACAGGGGGTATCAAAAACATTCAGTACTTC.

This clone was counted a single time. This specimen includes other DNA sequences encoding the same CDR3. The chain employs TRBV19 and TRBJ1-5, with D possibly being TRBD1 (5 bases). Germline lookup yields CDR1 LNHDA and CDR2 SQIVND (reference sequence). The CDR3 sequence is 15 residues long. V was cut by 0 bases and J by 6 bases, with 12 bases left in between. This CDR3 is CASSIEGQGGQPQHF. DNA for the CDR3: TGTGCCAGTAGTATAGAAGGGCAGGGAGGTCAGCCCCAGCATTTT.

This clone is a singleton in its sample. The chain has TRBV28 and TRBJ2-6, with TRBD2 matching over 8 bases. The CDR3 is made up of 15 amino acids. Trimming at V came to 5 bases and at J to 2 bases, leaving 2 bases not matched to a gene. Per germline, CDR1 MDHEN and CDR2 SYDVKM. The CDR3 protein is CASSQGLAGANVLTF. The DNA of the CDR3 is TGTGCCAGCAGTCAGGGACTAGCTGGGGCCAACGTCCTGACTTTC.

This clone has just a few counts. The V gene is TRBV21-1, the J gene TRBJ1-3; TRBD1, as called in the table, went unchecked against the DNA. TRBV21-1 is a pseudogene locus. The CDR3 contains 18 residues. In nucleotides, the CDR3 is TGTGCCAGCAGCACCGATAAGGGACAGGGGGCTAGTGGAAACACCATATATTTT. Protein: CASSTDKGQGASGNTIYF.

The chain carries TRBV6-5 and TRBJ2-3, with 8 bases fitting TRBD2. V was pared by 2 bases and J by 0 bases, with 4 bases of the junction left unmatched. The CDR3 has 16 amino acids. The germline CDR1 and CDR2 sequences are MNHEY and SVGAGI. The CDR3 spells CASSYLGGGSTDTQYF. DNA for the CDR3: TGTGCCAGCAGTTACCTCGGGGGGGGGAGCACAGATACGCAGTATTTT.

This clone was observed once. The V call is TRBV2, the J call TRBJ1-1, with 7 bases that match TRBD1. CDR3 length equals 15 residues. V was pared by 10 bases and J by 3 bases, with 14 bases of the junction left unmatched. Germline V gene lookup returns CDR1 SNHLY and CDR2 FYNNEI. The CDR3 DNA reads as TGTGCCACCACCGGGACAGCCAACGTAGACACTGAAGCTTTCTTT. Translated, it gives CATTGTANVDTEAFF.

The sample holds a few counts of this clone. The V gene is TRBV28, the J gene TRBJ1-5; tentative D call: TRBD1 (5 bases). The germline gives CDR1 MDHEN, CDR2 SYDVKM. The CDR3 sequence is 15 residues long. The ends were cut back, 5 bases at V and 6 bases at J, with 17 bases in the middle. The CDR3: CASSHRGLTGQPQHF. The CDR3 DNA follows: TGTGCCAGCAGTCATCGGGGACTTACAGGTCAGCCCCAGCATTTT.

J is TRBJ1-2 and V is TRBV27; TRBD1 matches 7 bases. The CDR3 loop spans 18 amino acids. V shed 4 bases and J 4 bases; nucleotides not matched to a gene: 18. CDR1 and CDR2 from the germline V gene are MNHEY and SMNVEV (reference sequence). CDR3 nucleotides: TGTGCCAGCAGTTCCCCTCTAGGCCTAAGGGGGCGCGGCTATGGCTACACCTTC. Translating it yields CASSSPLGLRGRGYGYTF.

The chain couples TRBV10-3 to TRBJ2-7; 8 nucleotides align to TRBD1. Germline V CDR1 and CDR2: ENHRY, SYGVKD. The CDR3 loop spans 14 amino acids. The ends lost 4 bases at V and 5 bases at J; junction bases unmatched: 7. The CDR3 region is CAISGQGATNEQYF. As DNA, the CDR3 is TGTGCCATCAGTGGGCAGGGGGCGACGAACGAGCAGTACTTC.

The sample holds a few counts of this clone. The V and J genes are TRBV2 and TRBJ2-3; D is unresolved. The germline V and J ends were trimmed by 4 bases and 3 bases, with 8 bases remaining between them. The CDR3 is made up of 13 amino acids. Germline-derived CDR1 and CDR2 are SNHLY and FYNNEI. CDR3 residues: CASSVDSTDTQYF. The CDR3 nucleotides are TGTGCCAGCAGTGTAGACTCTACAGATACGCAGTATTTT.

The V and J genes are TRBV6-6 and TRBJ2-7; 10 bases are a match to TRBD2. The germline V gene has CDR1 MNHNY and CDR2 SVGAGI (reference sequence). The CDR3 is 12 amino acids. V lost 8 bases to trimming and J lost 6 bases; unmatched junction nucleotides: 4. CDR3 nucleotides: TGTGCCAGCGGGGTAGCGGGAGGCGAGCAGTACTTC. Translation gives CASGVAGGEQYF.